The next 5 T cell receptor beta chains were all read from a single sample in a study of blood T cell repertoires in COVID-19. Assay used: immunoSEQ multiplex PCR; TCRdb lists only in-frame clones, some missing. The repertoire has approximately 170,000 clones, less than 85% of them found once; the top ten carry 2.5% to 3.5%. The sample comprised PBMCs or T cells enriched from blood (not recorded which). The receptors come from a woman in her 30s who had recovered from COVID-19.

This clone was seen more than once but under ten times. CDR3 in DNA: TGTGCCAGCAGCTTTGGGACAGGGCCCTACGAGCAGTACTTC. It codes for CASSFGTGPYEQYF. The V gene is TRBV7-8, the J gene TRBJ2-7; 9 nucleotides agree with TRBD1. Germline lookup yields CDR1 SGHVS and CDR2 FQNEAQ. This CDR3 has 14 amino acids. V lost 3 bases, J lost 2 bases, and 2 bases stayed unmatched.

The chain combines TRBV28 with TRBJ2-1; the D gene is possibly TRBD2 (6 bases). This CDR3 comprises 14 residues. V was cut by 8 bases and J by 2 bases, with 13 bases left in between. The germline V gene has CDR1 MDHEN and CDR2 SYDVKM. The CDR3 loop reads CASLRGLAYNEQFF. CDR3 coding DNA: TGTGCCAGCCTCCGGGGACTGGCCTACAATGAGCAGTTCTTC.

The rearrangement links TRBV21-1 to TRBJ1-5; TRBD1 is the table's D call and was not checked against the DNA. TRBV21-1 constitutes a pseudogene. The CDR3 has 16 residues. CDR3 protein: CAPNSRGGFSNQPQHF. CDR3 nucleotides: TGTGCCCCTAATTCTAGGGGCGGATTTAGCAATCAGCCCCAGCATTTT.

The rearrangement links TRBV29-1 to TRBJ1-1, with 8 bases aligning to TRBD1. Germline V CDR1 and CDR2: SQVTM, ANQGSEA. Trimming at V came to 7 bases and at J to 5 bases, leaving 6 bases not matched to a gene. The CDR3 loop spans 12 amino acids. Here the CDR3 reads CSGIRGQTEAFF. The DNA of the CDR3 is TGCAGCGGAATCAGGGGGCAGACTGAAGCTTTCTTT.

The V and J genes are TRBV16 and TRBJ1-4; a weak D match, TRBD1 (5 bases). The CDR3 runs to 15 residues. The germline V and J ends were trimmed by 4 bases and 8 bases, with 17 bases remaining between them. Germline V CDR1 and CDR2: KGHSY, FQNENV. This chain's CDR3 is CASSPSGDLIEKLFF. The CDR3 bases are TGTGCCAGCAGCCCCTCGGGGGACCTCATCGAAAAACTGTTTTTT.